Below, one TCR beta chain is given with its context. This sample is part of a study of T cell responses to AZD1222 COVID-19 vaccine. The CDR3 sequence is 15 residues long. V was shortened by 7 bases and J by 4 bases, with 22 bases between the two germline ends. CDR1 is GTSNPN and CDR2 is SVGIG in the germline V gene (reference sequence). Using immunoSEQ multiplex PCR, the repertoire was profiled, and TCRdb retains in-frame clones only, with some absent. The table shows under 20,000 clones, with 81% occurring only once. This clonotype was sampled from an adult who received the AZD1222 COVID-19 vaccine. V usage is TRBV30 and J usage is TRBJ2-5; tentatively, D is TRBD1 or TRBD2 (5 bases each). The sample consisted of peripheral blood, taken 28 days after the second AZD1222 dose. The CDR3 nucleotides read TGTGCCTATGGAGACGGTCAGGGACGTCCAGAGACCCAGTACTTC. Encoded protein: CAYGDGQGRPETQYF.